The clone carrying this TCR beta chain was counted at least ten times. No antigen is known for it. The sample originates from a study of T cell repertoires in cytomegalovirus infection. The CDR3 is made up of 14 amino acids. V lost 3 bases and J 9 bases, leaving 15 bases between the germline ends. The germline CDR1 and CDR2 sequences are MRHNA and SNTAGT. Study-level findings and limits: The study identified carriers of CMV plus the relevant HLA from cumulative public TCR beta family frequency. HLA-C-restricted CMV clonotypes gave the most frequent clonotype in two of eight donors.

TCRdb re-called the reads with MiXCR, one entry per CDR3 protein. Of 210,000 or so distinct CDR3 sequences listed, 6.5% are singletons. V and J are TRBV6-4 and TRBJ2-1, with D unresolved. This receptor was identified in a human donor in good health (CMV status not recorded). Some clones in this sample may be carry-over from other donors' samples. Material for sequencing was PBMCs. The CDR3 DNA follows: TGTGCCAGCAGTGATGTAGGGTTTGCAAGTGAGCAGTTCTTC. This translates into CASSDVGFASEQFF.